This T cell receptor beta chain is drawn from a study of T cell responses to AZD1222 COVID-19 vaccine (dated by TCRdb to about 2021). Some background on the complete study: TCR sequencing was performed for about 250 trial participants, of whom approximately 200 were given two doses of AZD1222 and 26 were given two doses of MenACWY control vaccine. Trial participants were enrolled by age into subgroups of 18-55, 56-69 and 70-plus years, and 148, 28 and 57 TCR-sequenced participants, respectively, were included in these subgroups.

General findings and caveats noted by the study authors: The vaccine-associated CD4 TCRs covered the entire spike protein, and the dominant responses fell in regions 160-218 and 743-854. Spike-specific TCR breadth and depth rose significantly after two AZD1222 doses compared with day 0 and with MenACWY recipients. The 56-69-year group was small, and its depth increase did not reach significance, likely because of low power. Because no samples from the day 14 peak response were available, repertoires could be characterized only after the peak T cell response. Participants were mostly white British and included more females than males, and it was suggested by the authors that clonal diversity may have been underestimated. Nearly half of unique spike-specific TCRs reportedly recognized epitopes outside regions mutated in the B.1.351 and B.1.1.7 variants. Conclusions about previously exposed vaccinees are limited, since just five or six AZD1222 recipients were seropositive for SARS-CoV-2 at baseline.

The CDR3 contains 15 residues, cysteine and phenylalanine counted. Kept here is only the CDR3 DNA, which spans 45 bases and is read in frame from base 1. Between the V and J ends, shortened by 3 bases and 6 bases respectively, the junction contains 14 bases. The germline V gene provides CDR1 LGHNA and CDR2 YSLEER. The sample's time point label, decoded: about 28 days (+/-7) after the second vaccine dose. AZD1222 recipients with second doses at about 4 weeks or about 12 weeks were pooled, because spike-specific TCR depth and breadth did not differ between schedules. The vaccinee samples were drawn from two UK trials, COV001 and COV002, one of which was a single-blind randomized controlled phase 2/3 trial testing AZD1222 (ChAdOx1 nCoV-19) in healthy adults. Trial participant PBMC samples were collected at day 0 and day 28 after the second dose for TCRbeta chain sequencing. A remark on this clone: What antigen it recognizes has not been identified. The input lacks base qualities; no much larger clone sits a single base away.

The CDR3 regions of human TCRbeta chains were analyzed by immunosequencing. On the authors' methods: TCRs in the repertoires were matched against a reference library of SARS-CoV-2-specific TCRs that had been generated with the MIRA antigen-specificity platform. Breadth meant the fraction of unique TCRs that were SARS-CoV-2-associated, whereas depth meant the fraction of total T cells that were SARS-CoV-2-associated. Using the MIRA data, every spike-specific TCR was mapped to the spike region that the TCR reacted to and assigned to either a CD4 or a CD8 class. Log10-transformed breadth and depth values were compared by one-way ANOVA with Sidak's multiple comparisons tests. TCRdb mirrors the immuneACCESS table, restricted to in-frame sequences. Some clones are absent from its copies; in checked studies, under half trace to an unresolved V gene, and the reason for the others is unknown. V and J calls and clone size are given by that table; D and trimming were obtained from the DNA. Recorded for this sample are around 94,000 clones; 85% of them occurred a single time. About 4.6% of the sample is held by the ten biggest clonotypes.

The sample in question was peripheral blood, obtained 28 days after the second AZD1222 dose. The source of this sequence is an adult who received the AZD1222 COVID-19 vaccine. The rearrangement combines TRBV4-3 with TRBJ2-2, with no confident D gene call. The nucleotide sequence is TGCGCCAGCAGCCAGGGAACTGAGTTTGCCGGGGAGCTGTTTTTT. Its amino acids are CASSQGTEFAGELFF.